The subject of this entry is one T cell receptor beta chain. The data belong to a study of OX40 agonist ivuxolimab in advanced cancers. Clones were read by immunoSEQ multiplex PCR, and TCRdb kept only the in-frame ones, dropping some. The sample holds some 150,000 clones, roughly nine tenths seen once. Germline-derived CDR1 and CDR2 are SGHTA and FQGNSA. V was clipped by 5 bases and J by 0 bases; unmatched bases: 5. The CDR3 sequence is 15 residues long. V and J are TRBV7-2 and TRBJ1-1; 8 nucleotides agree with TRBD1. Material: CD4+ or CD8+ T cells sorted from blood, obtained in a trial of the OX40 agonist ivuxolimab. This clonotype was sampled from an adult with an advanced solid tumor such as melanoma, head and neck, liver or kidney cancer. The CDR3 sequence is CASSPRQGMNTEAFF. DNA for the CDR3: TGTGCCAGCAGCCCCCGACAGGGGATGAACACTGAAGCTTTCTTT.